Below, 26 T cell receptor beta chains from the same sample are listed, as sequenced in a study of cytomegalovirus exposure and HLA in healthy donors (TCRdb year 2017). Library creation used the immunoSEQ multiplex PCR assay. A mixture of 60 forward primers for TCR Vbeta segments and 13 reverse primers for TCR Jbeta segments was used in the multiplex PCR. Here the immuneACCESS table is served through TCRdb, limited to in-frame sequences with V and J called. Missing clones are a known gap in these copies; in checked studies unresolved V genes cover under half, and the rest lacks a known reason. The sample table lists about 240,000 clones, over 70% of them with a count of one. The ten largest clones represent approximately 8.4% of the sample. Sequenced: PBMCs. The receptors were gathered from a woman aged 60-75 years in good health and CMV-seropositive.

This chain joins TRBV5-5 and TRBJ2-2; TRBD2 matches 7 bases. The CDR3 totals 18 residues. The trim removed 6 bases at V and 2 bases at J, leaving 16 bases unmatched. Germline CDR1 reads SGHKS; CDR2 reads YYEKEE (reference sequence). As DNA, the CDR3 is TGTGCCAGCACCCTGGACCCGACTAGCCCGGATAACACCGGGGAGCTGTTTTTT. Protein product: CASTLDPTSPDNTGELFF.

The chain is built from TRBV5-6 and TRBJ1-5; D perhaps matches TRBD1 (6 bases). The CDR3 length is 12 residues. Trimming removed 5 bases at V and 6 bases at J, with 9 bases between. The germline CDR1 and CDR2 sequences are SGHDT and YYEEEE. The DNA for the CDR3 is TGTGCCAGCAGTAAACAGGGTCAGCCCCAGCATTTT. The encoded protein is CASSKQGQPQHF.

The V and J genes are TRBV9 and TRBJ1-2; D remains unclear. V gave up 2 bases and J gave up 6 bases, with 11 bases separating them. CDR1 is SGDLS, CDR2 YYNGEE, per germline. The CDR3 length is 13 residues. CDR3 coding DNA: TGTGCCAGCAGCGTTATTGGGGAGAATGGCTACACCTTC. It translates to CASSVIGENGYTF.

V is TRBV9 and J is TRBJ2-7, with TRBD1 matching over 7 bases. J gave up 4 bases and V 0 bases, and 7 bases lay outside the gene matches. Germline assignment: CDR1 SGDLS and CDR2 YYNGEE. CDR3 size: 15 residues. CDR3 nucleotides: TGTGCCAGCAGCGTAGGATCAGGGGGACGTTACGAGCAGTACTTC. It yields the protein CASSVGSGGRYEQYF.

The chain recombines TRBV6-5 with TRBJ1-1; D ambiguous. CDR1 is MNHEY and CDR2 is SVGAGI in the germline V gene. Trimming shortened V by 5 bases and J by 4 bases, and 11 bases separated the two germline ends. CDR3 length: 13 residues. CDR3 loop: CASSHTAGTEAFF. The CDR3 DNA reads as TGTGCCAGCAGTCACACCGCAGGCACTGAAGCTTTCTTT.

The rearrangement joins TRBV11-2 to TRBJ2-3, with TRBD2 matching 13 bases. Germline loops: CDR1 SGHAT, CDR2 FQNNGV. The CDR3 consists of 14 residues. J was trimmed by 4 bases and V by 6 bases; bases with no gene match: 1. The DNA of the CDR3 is TGTGCCAGCAGTGGACTAGCGGGGGCAGATACGCAGTATTTT. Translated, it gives CASSGLAGADTQYF.

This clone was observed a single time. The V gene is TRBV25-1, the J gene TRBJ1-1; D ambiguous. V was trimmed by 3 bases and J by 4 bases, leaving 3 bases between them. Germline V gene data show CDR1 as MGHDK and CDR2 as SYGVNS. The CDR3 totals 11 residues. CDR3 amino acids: CASSDSTEAFF. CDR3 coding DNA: TGTGCCAGCAGTGATAGCACTGAAGCTTTCTTT.

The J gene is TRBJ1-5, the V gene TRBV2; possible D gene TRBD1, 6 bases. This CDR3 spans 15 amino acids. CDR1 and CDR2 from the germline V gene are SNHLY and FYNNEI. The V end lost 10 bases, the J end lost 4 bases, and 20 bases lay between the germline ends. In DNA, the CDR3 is TGTGCCAACTCCAAGGGCAGGGGCCTTAATCAGCCCCAGCATTTT. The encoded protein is CANSKGRGLNQPQHF.

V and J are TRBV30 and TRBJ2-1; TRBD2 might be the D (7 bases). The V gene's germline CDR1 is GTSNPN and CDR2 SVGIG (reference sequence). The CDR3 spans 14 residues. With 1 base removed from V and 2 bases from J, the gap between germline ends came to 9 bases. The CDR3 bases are TGTGCCTGGAGTGGAGGGGGGGCCTACAATGAGCAGTTCTTC. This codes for CAWSGGGAYNEQFF.

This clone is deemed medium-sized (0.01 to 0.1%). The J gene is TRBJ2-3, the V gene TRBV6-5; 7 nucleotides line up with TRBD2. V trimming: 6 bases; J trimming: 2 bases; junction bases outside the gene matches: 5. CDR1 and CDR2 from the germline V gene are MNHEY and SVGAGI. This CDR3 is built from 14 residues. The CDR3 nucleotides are TGTGCCAGCAGCCGAGCGGGGTTCACAGATACGCAGTATTTT. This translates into CASSRAGFTDTQYF.

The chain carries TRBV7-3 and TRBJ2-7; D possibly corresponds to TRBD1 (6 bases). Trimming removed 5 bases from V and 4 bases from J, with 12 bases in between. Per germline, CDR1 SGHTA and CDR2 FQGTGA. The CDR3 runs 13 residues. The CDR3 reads CASSLLQGYEQYF. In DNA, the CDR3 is TGTGCCAGCAGCCTCTTACAGGGATACGAGCAGTACTTC.

CDR3 coding DNA: TGTGCCAGTAGTGCGACACAGGGAGGGGGCACTGAAGCTTTCTTT. Amino acid sequence: CASSATQGGGTEAFF. The chain employs TRBV19 and TRBJ1-1, with D perhaps TRBD1 (6 bases). The CDR3 runs 15 residues. Germline V gene lookup returns CDR1 LNHDA and CDR2 SQIVND (reference sequence). The V end was cut by 5 bases, the J end by 4 bases, with 17 bases between.

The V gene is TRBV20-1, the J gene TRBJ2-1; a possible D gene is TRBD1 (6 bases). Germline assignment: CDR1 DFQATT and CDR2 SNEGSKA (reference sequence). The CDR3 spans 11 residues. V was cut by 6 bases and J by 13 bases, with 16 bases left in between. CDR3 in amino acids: CSALIRGDQFF. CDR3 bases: TGCAGTGCCCTTATCAGGGGTGACCAGTTCTTC.

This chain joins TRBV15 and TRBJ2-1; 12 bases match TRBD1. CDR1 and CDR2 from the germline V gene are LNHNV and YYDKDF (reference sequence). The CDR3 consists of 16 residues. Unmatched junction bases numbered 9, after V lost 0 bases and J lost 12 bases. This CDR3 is CATSREPGQGAWVQFF. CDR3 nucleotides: TGTGCCACCAGCAGAGAACCGGGACAGGGGGCTTGGGTGCAGTTCTTC.

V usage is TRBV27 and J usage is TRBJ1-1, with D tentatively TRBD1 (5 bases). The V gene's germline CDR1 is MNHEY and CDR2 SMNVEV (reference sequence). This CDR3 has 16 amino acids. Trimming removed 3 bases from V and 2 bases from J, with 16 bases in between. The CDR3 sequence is CASSFLLSGDNTEAFF. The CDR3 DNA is TGTGCCAGCAGTTTTTTACTATCGGGGGATAACACTGAAGCTTTCTTT.

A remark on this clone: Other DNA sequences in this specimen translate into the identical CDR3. CDR3 in DNA: TGTGCCAGCAGCTTCGCGGGAGGAAACATTCAGTACTTC. Protein: CASSFAGGNIQYF. J is TRBJ2-4 and V is TRBV5-4; 8 bases fit TRBD2. The length of the CDR3 is 13 residues. Germline assignment: CDR1 SGHNT and CDR2 YYREEE (reference sequence). J lost 6 bases, V lost 2 bases, and 1 base had no gene match.

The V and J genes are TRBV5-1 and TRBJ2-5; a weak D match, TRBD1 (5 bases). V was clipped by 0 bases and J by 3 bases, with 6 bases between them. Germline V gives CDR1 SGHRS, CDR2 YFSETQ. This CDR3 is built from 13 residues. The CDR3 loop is CASSLGQKETQYF. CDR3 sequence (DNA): TGCGCCAGCAGCTTGGGACAGAAAGAGACCCAGTACTTC. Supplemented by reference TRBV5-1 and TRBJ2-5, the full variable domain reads KAGVTQTPRYLIKTRGQQVTLSCSPISGHRSVSWYQQTPGQGLQFLFEYFSETQRNKGNFPGRFSGRQFSNSRSEMNVSTLELGDSALYLCASSLGQKETQYFGPGTRLLVL.

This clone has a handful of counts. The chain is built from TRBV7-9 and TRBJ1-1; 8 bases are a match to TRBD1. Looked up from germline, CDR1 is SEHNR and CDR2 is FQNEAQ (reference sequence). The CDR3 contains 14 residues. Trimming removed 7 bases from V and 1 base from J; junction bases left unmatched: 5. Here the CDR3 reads CASIAGTGNTEAFF. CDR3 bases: TGTGCCAGCATCGCCGGGACAGGGAACACTGAAGCTTTCTTT.

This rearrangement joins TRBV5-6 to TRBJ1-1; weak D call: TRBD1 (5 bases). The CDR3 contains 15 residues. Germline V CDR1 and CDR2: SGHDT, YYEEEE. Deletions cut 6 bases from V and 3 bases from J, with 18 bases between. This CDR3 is CASNTRSWGDTEAFF. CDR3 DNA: TGTGCCAGCAACACTCGTTCTTGGGGGGACACTGAAGCTTTCTTT.

CDR3 sequence (DNA): TGTGCCAGCAGTGAATTAGCGGGGTCGCAGGCTAGCACAGATACGCAGTATTTT. Translated: CASSELAGSQASTDTQYF. V and J are TRBV28 and TRBJ2-3; TRBD2 aligns across 8 bases. V shed 5 bases, J shed 0 bases, and the junction held 13 bases outside the gene matches. This CDR3 region has 18 residues. The germline V gene has CDR1 MDHEN and CDR2 SYDVKM. Full variable domain (remainder filled in from reference TRBV28 and TRBJ2-3): DVKVTQSSRYLVKRTGEKVFLECVQDMDHENMFWYRQDPGLGLRLIYFSYDVKMKEKGDIPEGYSVSREKKERFSLILESASTNQTSMYLCASSELAGSQASTDTQYFGPGTRLTVL.

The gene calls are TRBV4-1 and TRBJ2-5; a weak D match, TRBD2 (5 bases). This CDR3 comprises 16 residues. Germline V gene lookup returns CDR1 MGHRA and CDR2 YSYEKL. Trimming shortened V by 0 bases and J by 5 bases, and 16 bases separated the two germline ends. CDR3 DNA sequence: TGCGCCAGCAGCCAAGATCAGGTTAGCGCATGGGAGACCCAGTACTTC. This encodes CASSQDQVSAWETQYF.

The chain's CDR3 is CASSLTQTGNYGYTF. The DNA for the CDR3 is TGTGCCAGCAGCCTGACTCAAACAGGGAACTATGGCTACACCTTC. V usage is TRBV6-6 and J usage is TRBJ1-2, with a tentative D call TRBD1 (6 bases). The CDR3 is made up of 15 amino acids. V was shortened by 6 bases and J by 2 bases, with 16 bases between the two germline ends. The germline V gene has CDR1 MNHNY and CDR2 SVGAGI (reference sequence).

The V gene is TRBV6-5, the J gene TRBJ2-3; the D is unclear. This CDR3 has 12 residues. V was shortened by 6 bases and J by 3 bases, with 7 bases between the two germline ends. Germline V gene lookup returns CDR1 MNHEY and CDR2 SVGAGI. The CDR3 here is CASSLQTDTQYF. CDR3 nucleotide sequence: TGTGCCAGCAGCTTACAGACAGATACGCAGTATTTT.

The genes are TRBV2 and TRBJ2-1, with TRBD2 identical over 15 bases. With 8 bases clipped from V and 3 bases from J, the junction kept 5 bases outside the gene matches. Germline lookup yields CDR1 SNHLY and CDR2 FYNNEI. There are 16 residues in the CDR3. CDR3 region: CASSRTSGRGYNEQFF. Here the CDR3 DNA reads TGTGCCAGCTCCCGGACTAGCGGGAGGGGCTACAATGAGCAGTTCTTC.

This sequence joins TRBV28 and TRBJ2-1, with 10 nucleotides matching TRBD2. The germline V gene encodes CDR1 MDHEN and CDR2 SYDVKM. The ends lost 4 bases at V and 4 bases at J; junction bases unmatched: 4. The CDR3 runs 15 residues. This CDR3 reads CASSSLAGEYNEQFF. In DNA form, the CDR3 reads TGTGCCAGCAGTTCTCTAGCGGGGGAATACAATGAGCAGTTCTTC.

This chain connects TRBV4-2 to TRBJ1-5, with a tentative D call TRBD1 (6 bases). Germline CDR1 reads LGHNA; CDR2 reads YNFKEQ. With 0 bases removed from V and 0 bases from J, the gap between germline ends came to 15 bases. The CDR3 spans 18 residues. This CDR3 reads CASSQDWTAVYSNQPQHF. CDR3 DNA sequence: TGTGCCAGCAGCCAAGACTGGACAGCGGTTTATAGCAATCAGCCCCAGCATTTT.